This T cell receptor beta chain was captured in a study of regulatory T cells in long-lasting Graves disease. As for time point: newly diagnosed GD, antithyroid drugs for less than 3 months. Extracted RNA from PBMCs served as the source of the TCR library. Trimming cost V 7 bases and J 7 bases, with 22 bases left between them. The CDR3 totals 16 residues. Germline CDR1 MNHNS, CDR2 SASEGT. Building the TCR beta libraries relied on iRepertoire HTBI primers, and CDR3 regions underwent Arm-PCR. TCRdb recomputed calls from the multiplex PCR reads with MiXCR, one row per CDR3 protein. Among 550,000 to 600,000 distinct CDR3 sequences listed, 15% to 20% were seen once. This clonotype was seen a few times. The sample was also reused in another study, on T cells in Graves' hyperthyroidism and ophthalmopathy.

V gene TRBV6-1 combines with J gene TRBJ2-2, with TRBD1 as a possible D gene (6 bases). This material consisted of peripheral blood mononuclear cells (PBMCs), taken at new diagnosis, from a patient treated with antithyroid drugs. The origin of this receptor is a man in his late teens or twenties with Graves disease. The CDR3 DNA sequence: TGTGCCAGCACCAAGAGGGCCAGGGGTTATTTCGGGGAGCTGTTTTTT. This sequence encodes CASTKRARGYFGELFF.